This T cell receptor beta chain stems from a study of blood T cells in healthy people across ages. The CDR3 runs 15 residues. Germline V gene sequence: CDR1 MDHEN, CDR2 SYDVKM. V was pared by 7 bases and J by 2 bases, with 10 bases of the junction left unmatched. Study outcomes and limitations: Nothing was known about donor CMV status, and this possibly confounded expanded clonotype changes. Calculation of diversity from one million T cells yielded estimates considered to be underestimates.

Points on this clonotype: Its antigen is unidentified.

The donors, aged roughly 6 to 95, were healthy Caucasians from Russia. PBMCs numbering at least 7 million were isolated per sample. Sample-barcoded 5' priming and a J-beta primer mix drove a second PCR of roughly 7 to 11 cycles. One entry per CDR3 protein, called by TCRdb with MiXCR from the 5' RACE reads. The sample carries 800,000 or so distinct CDR3 sequences, 35% to 50% recorded once. Sequenced input: blood. This clonotype was obtained from an older man in good health. The chain recombines TRBV28 with TRBJ1-1; 7 nucleotides align to TRBD1. The CDR3 coding sequence is TGTGCCAGCAACGTGGGGGACAGAACAAACACTGAAGCTTTCTTT. Protein sequence: CASNVGDRTNTEAFF.